Listed below are T cell receptor beta chains from one sample, sequenced in a study of blood T cells in healthy people across ages. MiXCR, applied by TCRdb to the 5' RACE reads, yields one record per CDR3 protein. The sample contains 650,000 to 1,000,000 distinct CDR3 sequences, roughly 35% of which appear only once. Material: blood. The source of these receptors is a man between 18 and 29 years old in good health. CDR3s include the opening cysteine and the closing phenylalanine or tryptophan. The D gene is left open where the match is weak. Clone sizes are given selectively: once, few, many, or a class where the clone is expanded.

CDR3nt | CDR3aa | v_gene | d_gene | j_gene | abundance | len
TGTGCCAGCAGTATCGGGACAGTGAACACTGAAGCTTTCTTT | CASSIGTVNTEAFF | TRBV6-2/TRBV6-3 | TRBD1 | TRBJ1-1 | NA | 14
TGTGCCAGTTCCGCGACTAGCGGCGACTACGAGCAGTACTTC | CASSATSGDYEQYF | TRBV19 | TRBD2 | TRBJ2-7 | NA | 14
TGTGCCAGCAGCTTAGTGGGCGAGAACACTGAAGCTTTCTTT | CASSLVGENTEAFF | TRBV7-2 | NA | TRBJ1-1 | many | 14
TGTGCCAGCAGCCCCCTACCTGGTGGGACGGACTACTATGGCTACACCTTC | CASSPLPGGTDYYGYTF | TRBV7-9 | NA | TRBJ1-2 | NA | 17
TGCAGCGTTGATATCGGCTTTATGCGGACCCAGTTCTTC | CSVDIGFMRTQFF | TRBV29-1 | NA | TRBJ2-1 | NA | 13
TGTGCCAGCAGCATCCCGACAGGAAAAGAGACCCAGTACTTC | CASSIPTGKETQYF | TRBV7-2 | NA | TRBJ2-5 | many | 14
TGCGCCAGCAGCTTGGACGGGCAAGGAGAGACCCAGTACTTC | CASSLDGQGETQYF | TRBV5-1 | NA | TRBJ2-5 | NA | 14
TGTGCCAGCAGTTATCGGGACCCCGGAAACACCATATATTTT | CASSYRDPGNTIYF | TRBV12-3/TRBV12-4 | NA | TRBJ1-3 | once | 14
TGCGCCAGCAGCTTGGTCGGAATAGACAGCACAGATACGCAGTATTTT | CASSLVGIDSTDTQYF | TRBV5-1 | NA | TRBJ2-3 | NA | 16
TGCAGTGGGAAAGACACCTACGAGCAGTACTTC | CSGKDTYEQYF | TRBV20-1 | NA | TRBJ2-7 | many | 11
TGTGCCAGCAGCTTGCCAGACAGGTCCTATGGCTACACCTTC | CASSLPDRSYGYTF | TRBV5-6 | NA | TRBJ1-2 | many | 14
TGTGCCAGCAGAAGACAGGAAACCGACAATGAGCAGTACTTC | CASRRQETDNEQYF | TRBV12-3/TRBV12-4 | NA | TRBJ2-7 | NA | 14
TGCGCCAGCAGCCAAGATCCGGTGGCCACCCGTGGGTATGGCTACACCTTC | CASSQDPVATRGYGYTF | TRBV4-3 | NA | TRBJ1-2 | NA | 17
TGTGCCAGCAGCTTATTATTCGGCAGAAGCTCCTACAATGAGCAGTTCTTC | CASSLLFGRSSYNEQFF | TRBV7-2 | NA | TRBJ2-1 | many | 17
TGCGCCAGCAGCCAGGCGCGGGGGTCCTACAATGAGCAGTACTTC | CASSQARGSYNEQYF | TRBV4-3 | TRBD2 | TRBJ2-5 | NA | 15
TGCAGTGCTCTTCGACTGGGTGGGGGTGAGCAGTTCTTC | CSALRLGGGEQFF | TRBV20-1 | NA | TRBJ2-1 | NA | 13
TGCAGTGCTAGAGATCCGGGACTATCCTACAATGAGCAGTTCTTC | CSARDPGLSYNEQFF | TRBV20-1 | TRBD2 | TRBJ2-1 | NA | 15
TGTGCCAGCAGCTTAAATGGGATAGCGGGAAATACGCAGTATTTT | CASSLNGIAGNTQYF | TRBV7-3 | TRBD2 | TRBJ2-3 | NA | 15